This entry features one TCR beta chain sequence. These data belong to a study of T cells in lung cancer brain metastases. Generated by immunoSEQ multiplex PCR, the TCRdb table keeps only in-frame clones and is missing some. There are roughly 570 clones in the sample; approximately 92% occur only once, and about 9.1% lies in the top ten. The sequence was collected from a woman under 40 with non-small cell lung cancer that had spread to the brain. The sample consisted of tumor tissue from a brain metastasis.

CDR3 sequence reads: CATSRARESYEQYF. The CDR3 DNA reads as TGTGCCACCAGCAGAGCCAGGGAGAGCTACGAGCAGTACTTC. The gene calls are TRBV15 and TRBJ2-7, with D possibly being TRBD1 or TRBD2 (5 bases each). Trimming took 1 base from V and 3 from J, leaving 10 bases between them. This CDR3 is 14 amino acids long. The germline V gene encodes CDR1 LNHNV and CDR2 YYDKDF (reference sequence).